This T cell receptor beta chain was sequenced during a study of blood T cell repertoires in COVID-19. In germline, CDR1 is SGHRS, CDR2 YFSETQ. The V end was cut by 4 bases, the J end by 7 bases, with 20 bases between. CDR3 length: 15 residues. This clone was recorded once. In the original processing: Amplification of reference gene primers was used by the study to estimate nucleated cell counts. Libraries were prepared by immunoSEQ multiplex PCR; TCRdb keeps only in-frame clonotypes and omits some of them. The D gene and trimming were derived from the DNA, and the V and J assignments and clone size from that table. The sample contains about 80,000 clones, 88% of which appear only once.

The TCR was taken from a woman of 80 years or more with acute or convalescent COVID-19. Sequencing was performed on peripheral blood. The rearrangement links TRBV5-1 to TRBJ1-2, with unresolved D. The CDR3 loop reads CASSPEVSPAGGYTF. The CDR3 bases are TGCGCCAGCAGCCCGGAAGTCTCCCCGGCAGGTGGCTACACCTTC.